These 10 T cell receptor beta chains share one sample of origin, sequenced in a study of identical twins. MiXCR, applied by TCRdb to the 5' RACE reads, yields one record per CDR3 protein. The table records around 1.7 million distinct CDR3 sequences, 25% to 35% of them present only once. Sequencing input: cord blood. Receptors originate from a newborn girl in good health.

The chain uses TRBV7-9 and TRBJ1-1; 9 nucleotides agree with TRBD1. CDR1 and CDR2 from the germline V gene are SEHNR and FQNEAQ (reference sequence). The J segment lost 3 bases and the V segment lost 5 bases, leaving 4 bases of the junction unmatched. The CDR3 loop spans 14 amino acids. CDR3 coding DNA: TGTGCCAGCAGCAACAGGGGGCAGGACACTGAAGCTTTCTTT. Encoded protein: CASSNRGQDTEAFF.

The CDR3 reads CASTPKRNRAKPDTQYF. DNA of the CDR3: TGTGCCAGCACCCCGAAGCGGAACAGGGCAAAGCCAGATACGCAGTATTTT. The rearrangement uses TRBV11-2 and TRBJ2-3, with a possible D match to TRBD1 (6 bases). CDR1 is SGHAT, CDR2 FQNNGV, per germline. This CDR3 comprises 17 residues. Trimming stripped 7 bases from V and 4 bases from J, with 24 bases between.

This chain links TRBV7-2 with TRBJ2-1, with 7 bases aligning to TRBD2. The ends lost 7 bases at V and 4 bases at J; junction bases unmatched: 10. CDR3 length: 15 residues. Germline V lookup: CDR1 SGHTA, CDR2 FQGNSA. CDR3 region: CASIESGATYNEQFF. Written as DNA, the CDR3 is TGTGCCAGCATCGAAAGCGGGGCAACTTACAATGAGCAGTTCTTC.

V usage is TRBV29-1 and J usage is TRBJ2-1, with D unresolved. Germline V gene lookup returns CDR1 SQVTM and CDR2 ANQGSEA. Trimming left V 6 bases short and J 4 bases short, with 13 bases between. The CDR3 has 13 amino acids. The CDR3 DNA reads as TGCAGCGTAGTAGGAGAAGGGTACAATGAGCAGTTCTTC. Its protein product is CSVVGEGYNEQFF.

V usage is TRBV20-1 and J usage is TRBJ1-2; 7 bases agree with TRBD1. V lost 0 bases to trimming and J lost 0 bases; unmatched junction nucleotides: 7. The germline V gene has CDR1 DFQATT and CDR2 SNEGSKA (reference sequence). This CDR3 is 16 amino acids long. The CDR3 nucleotides read TGCAGTGCTAGAGACCCTCGACAGGGAGCTAACTATGGCTACACCTTC. Translation gives CSARDPRQGANYGYTF.

There are a few counts of this clonotype. This chain uses TRBV28 with TRBJ1-6; 7 positions match TRBD1. Germline loops: CDR1 MDHEN, CDR2 SYDVKM. With V trimmed by 5 bases and J by 7 bases, 8 bases remained unmatched. The CDR3 runs to 15 residues. The CDR3 DNA follows: TGTGCCAGCAGTACCCGACAGGGACTAAATTCACCCCTCCACTTT. Its protein is CASSTRQGLNSPLHF.

On this clonotype itself: A much more abundant neighbour one base away suggests this may be a read error. This chain links TRBV5-1 with TRBJ1-1; TRBD1 matches at 7 bases. From germline, CDR1 is SGHRS and CDR2 YFSETQ. This CDR3 region has 14 residues. The CDR3 DNA follows: TGCACCAGCAGCGCGGGACAGTTGAACACTGAAGCTTTCTTT. Its protein product is CTSSAGQLNTEAFF.

The chain uses TRBV4-1 and TRBJ1-5, with 11 bases identical to TRBD1. Germline trimming cut 4 bases from V and 6 bases from J; bases unmatched to any gene: 5. The CDR3 covers 15 residues. Looked up from germline, CDR1 is MGHRA and CDR2 is YSYEKL. CDR3 sequence (DNA): TGCGCCAGCAGCCGGACCGGGACAGGGGGTCAGCCCCAGCATTTT. Translation: CASSRTGTGGQPQHF.

In its sample, this clonotype was seen many times. The chain joins TRBV4-2 to TRBJ2-7; D is unclear. Trimming shortened V by 1 base and J by 6 bases, and 16 bases separated the two germline ends. CDR1 is LGHNA, CDR2 YNFKEQ, per germline. The CDR3 runs to 15 residues. The CDR3: CASSQVSMLRIEQYF. CDR3 coding DNA: TGTGCCAGCAGCCAAGTTTCGATGTTGCGAATCGAGCAGTACTTC.

This clonotype showed up just a few times. The chain carries TRBV20-1 and TRBJ2-1; 11 positions agree with TRBD2. This CDR3 has 17 residues. Per germline, CDR1 DFQATT and CDR2 SNEGSKA (reference sequence). Losses at the gene ends were 1 base for V and 2 bases for J; bases not matched to a gene: 7. CDR3 sequence: CSARGGIAGGPYNEQFF. Here the CDR3 DNA reads TGCAGTGCTAGAGGAGGGATAGCGGGAGGGCCCTACAATGAGCAGTTCTTC.